Listed below are T cell receptor beta chains from one sample, sequenced in a study of blood T cell repertoires in COVID-19. Measured with immunoSEQ multiplex PCR; TCRdb has only the in-frame clones, and not every one. The sample includes a few hundred thousand clones, roughly 87% of them seen just once. The sample comprised PBMCs or T cells enriched from blood (not recorded which). The origin of the receptors is a woman between 25 and 40 years old who had recovered from COVID-19. Each CDR3 is given with its conserved first and last residue. D genes are given only for firm matches. Clone sizes are given selectively: once, few, many, or a class where the clone is expanded.

D gene | J gene | V gene | clone size | CDR3 protein | CDR3 DNA
NA | TRBJ1-2 | TRBV28 | NA | CASSFSPMASNYGYTF | TGTGCCAGCAGTTTTTCCCCAATGGCATCTAACTATGGCTACACCTTC
TRBD2 | TRBJ2-3 | TRBV6-5 | NA | CASSYAGGYTDTQYF | TGTGCCAGCAGTTACGCGGGGGGTTACACAGATACGCAGTATTTT
NA | TRBJ2-2 | TRBV27 | few | CASHRGPGEGTGELFF | TGTGCCAGCCACCGGGGCCCGGGAGAAGGCACCGGGGAGCTGTTTTTT
NA | TRBJ2-7 | TRBV7-2 | NA | CASSLGVSYEQYF | TGTGCCAGCAGCTTAGGAGTCTCCTACGAGCAGTACTTC
NA | TRBJ2-2 | TRBV27 | NA | CASSLVGLLPPPNTGELFF | TGTGCCAGCAGTTTAGTGGGACTCCTCCCCCCACCAAACACCGGGGAGCTGTTTTTT
NA | TRBJ2-4 | TRBV5-1 | NA | CASSLAREENIQYF | TGCGCCAGCAGCTTGGCCCGAGAGGAAAACATTCAGTACTTC
TRBD2 | TRBJ2-5 | TRBV10-3 | NA | CAISGLAEGETQYF | TGTGCCATCAGTGGACTAGCAGAAGGGGAGACCCAGTACTTC
NA | TRBJ1-1 | TRBV27 | NA | CASRSRGNTEAFF | TGTGCCAGCAGATCCAGGGGGAACACTGAAGCTTTCTTT
NA | TRBJ2-1 | TRBV4-2 | NA | CASSQDFIEQFF | TGTGCCAGCAGCCAAGATTTTATTGAGCAGTTCTTC
NA | TRBJ1-1 | TRBV11-2 | few | CASSLDRVEAFF | TGTGCCAGCAGCTTAGATCGAGTTGAAGCTTTCTTT
NA | TRBJ1-1 | TRBV28 | NA | CASSLMWGVWAFF | TGTGCCAGCAGTTTAATGTGGGGGGTTTGGGCTTTCTTT
TRBD1 | TRBJ1-2 | TRBV5-1 | NA | CASSPWTGSYGYTF | TGCGCCAGCAGCCCGTGGACAGGGAGCTATGGCTACACCTTC
NA | TRBJ1-6 | TRBV6-5 | NA | CASSYSDRFQSPLHF | TGTGCCAGCAGTTACTCCGACAGGTTCCAATCACCCCTCCACTTT
NA | TRBJ1-4 | TRBV6-5 | NA | CASSYARGGTEKLFF | TGTGCCAGCAGTTACGCTCGTGGGGGCACGGAAAAACTGTTTTTT
TRBD1 | TRBJ2-7 | TRBV27 | few | CASSRDRVFHEQYF | TGTGCCAGCAGCCGGGACAGGGTATTCCACGAGCAGTACTTC
TRBD2 | TRBJ2-1 | TRBV7-2 | NA | CASSPLAGGAYNEQFF | TGTGCCAGCAGCCCACTAGCGGGAGGCGCCTACAATGAGCAGTTCTTC
NA | TRBJ1-1 | TRBV13 | NA | CASSAGRGVRGEAFF | TGTGCCAGCAGCGCAGGCCGTGGGGTACGGGGTGAAGCTTTCTTT
NA | TRBJ2-7 | TRBV10-3 | NA | CAISESGGQVLYF | TGTGCCATCAGTGAGTCTGGAGGTCAGGTTCTGTACTTC
NA | TRBJ1-1 | TRBV14 | NA | CASSREQGDTEAFF | TGTGCCAGCAGCCGAGAACAGGGTGACACTGAAGCTTTCTTT
TRBD1 | TRBJ1-1 | TRBV9 | NA | CASRGRGPNTEAFF | TGTGCCAGCAGGGGCAGGGGGCCGAACACTGAAGCTTTCTTT
NA | TRBJ2-4 | TRBV19 | NA | CASSTGILAKNIQYF | TGTGCCAGTAGTACAGGGATATTGGCCAAAAACATTCAGTACTTC
NA | TRBJ2-6 | TRBV3-1/TRBV3-2 | NA | CASSQLAQGFSGANVLTF | TGTGCCAGCAGCCAATTAGCCCAGGGATTTTCTGGGGCCAACGTCCTGACTTTC
NA | TRBJ2-1 | TRBV27 | NA | CATLTGYNEQFF | TGTGCCACCTTGACAGGCTACAATGAGCAGTTCTTC
NA | TRBJ2-3 | TRBV5-1 | NA | CASRARVSSDTQYF | TGCGCCAGCAGGGCCAGGGTTAGTTCAGATACGCAGTATTTT
NA | TRBJ1-4 | TRBV19 | NA | CASSIDLETNEKLFF | TGTGCCAGTAGTATAGATTTGGAGACTAATGAAAAACTGTTTTTT
NA | TRBJ2-1 | TRBV3-1/TRBV3-2 | NA | CASSQDLTDFYNEQFF | TGTGCCAGCAGCCAAGATTTGACAGACTTCTACAATGAGCAGTTCTTC
TRBD2 | TRBJ2-1 | TRBV5-1 | NA | CASSLGLAVSSYNEQFF | TGCGCCAGCAGCTTGGGACTAGCAGTGAGCTCCTACAATGAGCAGTTCTTC
TRBD1 | TRBJ2-3 | TRBV6-5 | few | CASSQTGPLEDTQYF | TGTGCCAGCAGTCAGACAGGGCCCCTCGAAGATACGCAGTATTTT
TRBD1 | TRBJ2-6 | TRBV28 | NA | CASSPRGSGANVLTF | TGTGCCAGCAGCCCCAGGGGGTCTGGGGCCAACGTCCTGACTTTC
NA | TRBJ1-2 | TRBV19 | NA | CARWSGGDRCGYTF | TGTGCCAGGTGGAGTGGCGGGGATCGGTGTGGCTACACCTTC
NA | TRBJ2-2 | TRBV29-1 | NA | CSVKLGGLTGELFF | TGCAGCGTTAAATTGGGGGGGCTAACCGGGGAGCTGTTTTTT
NA | TRBJ1-4 | TRBV7-9 | NA | CASSSVTDEKLFF | TGTGCCAGCAGCTCCGTGACAGATGAAAAACTGTTTTTT
TRBD1 | TRBJ1-1 | TRBV3-1/TRBV3-2 | NA | CASRPGQGKIRGDTEAFF | TGTGCCAGCAGGCCGGGACAGGGGAAAATTCGAGGGGACACTGAAGCTTTCTTT
TRBD1 | TRBJ2-3 | TRBV15 | NA | CATSPEQGVTDTQYF | TGTGCCACCAGCCCTGAACAGGGGGTCACAGATACGCAGTATTTT
NA | TRBJ1-2 | TRBV28 | NA | CASSFRRDGAGGYTF | TGTGCCAGCAGCTTCCGCCGGGACGGAGCGGGTGGCTACACCTTC